This T cell receptor (beta chain) was sequenced for a study of T cells in Graves' hyperthyroidism and ophthalmopathy. Regarding the study as a whole: Blood samples included most of the expanded thyroid clonotypes exceeding 0.001.

At least ten counts were recorded for this clonotype. The antigen is undetermined. Amplified TCR beta CDR3 regions derived from RNA transcripts. HTBI primers were employed in a first-round RT-PCR of the TCR CDR3. A single record per CDR3 protein comes from TCRdb applying MiXCR to the multiplex PCR reads. The data contain 350,000 to 400,000 distinct CDR3 sequences, under 20% of them singletons. Trimming took 6 bases from V and 2 from J, leaving 14 bases between them. This CDR3 has 15 residues. The clonotype comes from a woman under 30 with Graves' hyperthyroidism. The V gene is TRBV12-3 or TRBV12-4, the J gene TRBJ1-5, with a tentative D call TRBD1 (5 bases). The sample consisted of blood. CDR3 sequence reads: CASSPEGWGNQPQHF. The CDR3 DNA follows: TGTGCCAGCAGCCCCGAGGGGTGGGGCAATCAGCCCCAGCATTTT.